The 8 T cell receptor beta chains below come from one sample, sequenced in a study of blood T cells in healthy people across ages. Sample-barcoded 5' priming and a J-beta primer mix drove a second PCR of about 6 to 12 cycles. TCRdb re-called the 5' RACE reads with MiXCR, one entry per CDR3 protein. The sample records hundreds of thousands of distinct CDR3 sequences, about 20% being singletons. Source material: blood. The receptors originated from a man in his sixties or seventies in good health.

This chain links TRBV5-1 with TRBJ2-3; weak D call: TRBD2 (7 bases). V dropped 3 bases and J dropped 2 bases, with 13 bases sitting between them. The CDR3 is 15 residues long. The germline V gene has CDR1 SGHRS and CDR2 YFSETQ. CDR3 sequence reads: CASSSRGGNTDTQYF. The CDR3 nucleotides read TGCGCCAGCAGCTCCCGCGGGGGCAACACAGATACGCAGTATTTT. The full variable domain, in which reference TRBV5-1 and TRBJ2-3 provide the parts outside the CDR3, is KAGVTQTPRYLIKTRGQQVTLSCSPISGHRSVSWYQQTPGQGLQFLFEYFSETQRNKGNFPGRFSGRQFSNSRSEMNVSTLELGDSALYLCASSSRGGNTDTQYFGPGTRLTVL.

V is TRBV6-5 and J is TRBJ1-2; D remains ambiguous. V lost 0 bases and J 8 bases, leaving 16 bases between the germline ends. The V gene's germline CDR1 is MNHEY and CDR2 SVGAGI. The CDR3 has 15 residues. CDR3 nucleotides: TGTGCCAGCAGTTACTCCAATTTCTGGGGAAAAGGCTACACCTTC. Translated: CASSYSNFWGKGYTF.

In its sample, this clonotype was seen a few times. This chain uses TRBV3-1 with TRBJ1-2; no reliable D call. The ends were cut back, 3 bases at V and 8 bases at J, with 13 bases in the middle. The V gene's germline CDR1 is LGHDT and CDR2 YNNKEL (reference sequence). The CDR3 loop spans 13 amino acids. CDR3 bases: TGTGCCAGCAGCCAGGTTTACGTGGCCGGCTACACCTTC. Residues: CASSQVYVAGYTF.

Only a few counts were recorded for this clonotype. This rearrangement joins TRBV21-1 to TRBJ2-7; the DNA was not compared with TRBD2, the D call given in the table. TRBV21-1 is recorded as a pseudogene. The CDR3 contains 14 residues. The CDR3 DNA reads TGTGCCACTTCAACTAGCGGGACGCCCTACGAGCAGTACGTC. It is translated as CATSTSGTPYEQYV.

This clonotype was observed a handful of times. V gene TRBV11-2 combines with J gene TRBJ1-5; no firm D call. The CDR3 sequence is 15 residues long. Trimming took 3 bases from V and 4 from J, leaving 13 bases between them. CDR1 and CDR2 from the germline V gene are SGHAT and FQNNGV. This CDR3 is CASSFDLAGNQPQHF. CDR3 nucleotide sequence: TGTGCCAGCAGCTTCGATCTGGCCGGGAATCAGCCCCAGCATTTT.

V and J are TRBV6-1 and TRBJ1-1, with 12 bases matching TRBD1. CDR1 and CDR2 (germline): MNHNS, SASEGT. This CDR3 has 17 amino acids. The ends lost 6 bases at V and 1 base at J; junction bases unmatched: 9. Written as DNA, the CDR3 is TGTGCCAGCAGCGAGCCGGGACAGGGGGCCAGGAACACTGAAGCTTTCTTT. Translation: CASSEPGQGARNTEAFF.

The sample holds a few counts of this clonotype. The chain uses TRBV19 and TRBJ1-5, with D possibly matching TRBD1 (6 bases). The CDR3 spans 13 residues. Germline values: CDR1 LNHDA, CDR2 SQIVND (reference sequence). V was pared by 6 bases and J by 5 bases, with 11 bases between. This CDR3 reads CASSRQVHQPQHF. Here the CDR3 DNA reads TGTGCCAGTAGCAGACAGGTTCATCAGCCCCAGCATTTT.

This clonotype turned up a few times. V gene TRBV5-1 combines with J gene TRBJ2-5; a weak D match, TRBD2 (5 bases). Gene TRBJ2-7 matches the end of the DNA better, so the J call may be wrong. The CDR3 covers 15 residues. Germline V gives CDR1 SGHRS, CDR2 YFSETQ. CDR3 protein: CASSLIGDGSYEQYF. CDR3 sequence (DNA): TGCGCCAGCAGCTTGATCGGGGATGGATCCTACGAGCAGTACTTC.